This T cell receptor (beta chain) was recovered during a study of control samples from healthy donors and cancer patients. TCRdb's copy holds only in-frame clones and misses some; the assay was immunoSEQ multiplex PCR. The sample contains over 85,000 clones, 85% to 90% of which appear only once. This clone was counted a single time. The CDR3 has 14 amino acids. Per germline, CDR1 MNHEY and CDR2 SVGAGI. Deletions cut 5 bases from V and 5 bases from J, with 13 bases between. The sample was PBMCs. The rearrangement links TRBV6-5 to TRBJ1-3; a possible D gene is TRBD1 (5 bases). The sequence was obtained from a woman between 45 and 60 years old with colorectal cancer. For the CDR3, the DNA is TGTGCCAGCAGTCCCCCCGACAGCCGAAACACCATATATTTT. It yields the protein CASSPPDSRNTIYF.